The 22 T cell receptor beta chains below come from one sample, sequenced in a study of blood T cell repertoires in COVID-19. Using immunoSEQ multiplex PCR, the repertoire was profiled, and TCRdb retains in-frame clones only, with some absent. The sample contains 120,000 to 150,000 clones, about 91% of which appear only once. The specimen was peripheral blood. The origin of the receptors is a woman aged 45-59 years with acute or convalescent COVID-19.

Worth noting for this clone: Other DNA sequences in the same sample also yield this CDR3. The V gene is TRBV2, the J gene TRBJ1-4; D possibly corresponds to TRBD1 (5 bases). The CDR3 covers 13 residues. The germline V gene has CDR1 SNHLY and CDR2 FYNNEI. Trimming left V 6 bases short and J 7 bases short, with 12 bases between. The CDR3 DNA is TGTGCCAGCAGGCGGGGCGGCGGTGAAAAACTGTTTTTT. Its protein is CASRRGGGEKLFF.

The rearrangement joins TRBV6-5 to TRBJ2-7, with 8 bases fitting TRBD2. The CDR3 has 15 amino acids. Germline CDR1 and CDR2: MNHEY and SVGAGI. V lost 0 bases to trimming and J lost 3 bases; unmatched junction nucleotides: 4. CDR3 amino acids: CASSYSRGRIYEQYF. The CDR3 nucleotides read TGTGCCAGCAGTTACTCACGCGGGAGGATCTACGAGCAGTACTTC.

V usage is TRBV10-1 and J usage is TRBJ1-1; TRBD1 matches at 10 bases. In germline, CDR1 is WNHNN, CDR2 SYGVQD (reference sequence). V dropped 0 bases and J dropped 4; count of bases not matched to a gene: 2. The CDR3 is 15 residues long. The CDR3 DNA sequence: TGCGCCAGCAGTGAGTCGAGGACAGGGGGCACTGAAGCTTTCTTT. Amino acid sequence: CASSESRTGGTEAFF.

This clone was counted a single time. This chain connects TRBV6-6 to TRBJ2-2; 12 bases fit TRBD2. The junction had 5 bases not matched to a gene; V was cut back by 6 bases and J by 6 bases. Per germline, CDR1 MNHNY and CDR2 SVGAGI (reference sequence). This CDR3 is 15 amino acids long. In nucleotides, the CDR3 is TGTGCCAGCAGCGGACTAGCGGGATCCCCCGGGGAGCTGTTTTTT. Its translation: CASSGLAGSPGELFF.

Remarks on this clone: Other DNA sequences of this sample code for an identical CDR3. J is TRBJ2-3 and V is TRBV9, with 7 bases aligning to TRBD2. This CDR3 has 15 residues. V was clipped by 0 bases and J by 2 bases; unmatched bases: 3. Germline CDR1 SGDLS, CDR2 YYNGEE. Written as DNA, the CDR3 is TGTGCCAGCAGCGTAGGCGCGGGAGTCACAGATACGCAGTATTTT. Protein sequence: CASSVGAGVTDTQYF.

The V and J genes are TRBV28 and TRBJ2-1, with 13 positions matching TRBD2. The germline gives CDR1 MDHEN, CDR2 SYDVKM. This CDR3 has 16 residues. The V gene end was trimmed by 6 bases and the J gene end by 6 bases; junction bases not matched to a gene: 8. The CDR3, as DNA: TGTGCCAGCAGCTCGAAGACTAGCGGGGGGTCCAATGAGCAGTTCTTC. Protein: CASSSKTSGGSNEQFF.

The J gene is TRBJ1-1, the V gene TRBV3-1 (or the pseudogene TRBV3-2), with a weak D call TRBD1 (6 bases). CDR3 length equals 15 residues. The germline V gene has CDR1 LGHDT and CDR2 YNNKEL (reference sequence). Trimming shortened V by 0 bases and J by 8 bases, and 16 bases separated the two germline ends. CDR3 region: CASSQDPTIGQEAFF. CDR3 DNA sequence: TGTGCCAGCAGCCAAGATCCCACTATCGGACAGGAAGCTTTCTTT.

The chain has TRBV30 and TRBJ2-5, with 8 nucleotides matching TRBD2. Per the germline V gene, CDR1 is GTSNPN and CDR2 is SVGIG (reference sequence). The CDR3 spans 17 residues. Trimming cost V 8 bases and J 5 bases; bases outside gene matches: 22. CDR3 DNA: TGTGCCCGAGGACTTACTAGCGGAACACCTTATGGGGAGACCCAGTACTTC. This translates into CARGLTSGTPYGETQYF. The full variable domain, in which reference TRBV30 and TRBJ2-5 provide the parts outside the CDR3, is SQTIHQWPATLVQPVGSPLSLECTVEGTSNPNLYWYRQAAGRGLQLLFYSVGIGQISSEVPQNLSASRPQDRQFILSSKKLLLSDSGFYLCARGLTSGTPYGETQYFGPGTRLLVL.

The CDR3: CASSPSRGYEKLFF. The CDR3 DNA sequence: TGTGCCAGCAGCCCGAGCAGGGGTTACGAAAAACTGTTTTTT. V gene TRBV3-1 (or the pseudogene TRBV3-2) combines with J gene TRBJ1-4, with a possible D match to TRBD1 (6 bases). Germline V gene sequence: CDR1 LGHDT, CDR2 YNNKEL (reference sequence). V was clipped by 4 bases and J by 8 bases, with 14 bases between them. The CDR3 runs to 14 residues.

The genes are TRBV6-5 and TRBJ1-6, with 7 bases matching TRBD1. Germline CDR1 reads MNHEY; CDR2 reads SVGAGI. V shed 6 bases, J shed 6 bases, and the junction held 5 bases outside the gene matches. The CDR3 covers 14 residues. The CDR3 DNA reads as TGTGCCAGCAGCTCCGGGACAGCTAATTCACCCCTCCACTTT. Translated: CASSSGTANSPLHF.

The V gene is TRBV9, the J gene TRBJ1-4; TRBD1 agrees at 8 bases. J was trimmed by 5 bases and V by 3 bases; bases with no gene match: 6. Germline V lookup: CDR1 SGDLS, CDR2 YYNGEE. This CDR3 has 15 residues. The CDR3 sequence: CASSGPDRANEKLFF. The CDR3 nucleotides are TGTGCCAGCAGCGGACCGGACAGGGCGAATGAAAAACTGTTTTTT.

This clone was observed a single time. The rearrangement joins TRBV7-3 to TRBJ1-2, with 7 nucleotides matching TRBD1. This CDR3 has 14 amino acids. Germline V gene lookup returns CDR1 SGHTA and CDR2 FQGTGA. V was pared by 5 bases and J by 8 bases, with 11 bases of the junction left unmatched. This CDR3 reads CASSRDRAGVGYTF. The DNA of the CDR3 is TGTGCCAGCAGCCGAGACAGGGCCGGAGTAGGCTACACCTTC. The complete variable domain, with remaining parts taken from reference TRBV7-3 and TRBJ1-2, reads GAGVSQTPSNKVTEKGKYVELRCDPISGHTALYWYRQSLGQGPEFLIYFQGTGAADDSGLPNDRFFAVRPEGSVSTLKIQRTERGDSAVYLCASSRDRAGVGYTFGSGTRLTVV.

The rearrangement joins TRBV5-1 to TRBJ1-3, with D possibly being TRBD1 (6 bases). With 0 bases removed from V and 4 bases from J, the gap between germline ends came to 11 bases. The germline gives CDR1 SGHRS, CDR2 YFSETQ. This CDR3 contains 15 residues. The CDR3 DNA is TGCGCCAGCAGCTTGGAAGACAGGACGGGAAACACCATATATTTT. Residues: CASSLEDRTGNTIYF.

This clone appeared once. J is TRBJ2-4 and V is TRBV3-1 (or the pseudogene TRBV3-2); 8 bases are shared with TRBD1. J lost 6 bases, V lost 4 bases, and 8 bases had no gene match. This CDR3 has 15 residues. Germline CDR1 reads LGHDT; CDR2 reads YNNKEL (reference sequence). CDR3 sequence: CASSPTRGLGNIQYF. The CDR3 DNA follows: TGTGCCAGCAGCCCGACCAGGGGGCTTGGAAACATTCAGTACTTC.

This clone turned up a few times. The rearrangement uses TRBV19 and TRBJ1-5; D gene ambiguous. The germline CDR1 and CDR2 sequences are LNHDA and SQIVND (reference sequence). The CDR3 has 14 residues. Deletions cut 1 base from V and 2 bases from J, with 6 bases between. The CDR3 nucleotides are TGTGCCAGTAGTATAGCAGCGGGCAATCAGCCCCAGCATTTT. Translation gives CASSIAAGNQPQHF.

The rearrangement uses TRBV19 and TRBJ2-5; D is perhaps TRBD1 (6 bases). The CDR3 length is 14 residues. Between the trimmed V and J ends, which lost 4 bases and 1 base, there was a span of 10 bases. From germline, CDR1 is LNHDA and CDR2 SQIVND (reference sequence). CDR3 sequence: CASSSRDTQETQYF. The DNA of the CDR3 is TGTGCCAGTAGTAGCCGGGACACCCAAGAGACCCAGTACTTC.

The chain's CDR3 is CASSLVATGQGLYSLDSPLHF. The CDR3 region has the DNA TGTGCCAGCAGCTTAGTGGCTACGGGACAGGGACTCTACTCACTGGATTCACCCCTCCACTTT. The chain links TRBV13 to TRBJ1-6; TRBD1 aligns across 9 bases. Germline-derived CDR1 and CDR2 are PRHDT and FYEKMQ (reference sequence). V gave up 1 base and J gave up 8 bases; unmatched junction bases: 21. The CDR3 spans 21 residues.

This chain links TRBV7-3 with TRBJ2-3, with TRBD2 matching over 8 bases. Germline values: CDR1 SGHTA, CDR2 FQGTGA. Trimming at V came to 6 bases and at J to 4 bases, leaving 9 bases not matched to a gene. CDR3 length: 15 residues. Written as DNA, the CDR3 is TGTGCCAGCAGTAAAGGTAGTAGCGGGGCAGATACGCAGTATTTT. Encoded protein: CASSKGSSGADTQYF.

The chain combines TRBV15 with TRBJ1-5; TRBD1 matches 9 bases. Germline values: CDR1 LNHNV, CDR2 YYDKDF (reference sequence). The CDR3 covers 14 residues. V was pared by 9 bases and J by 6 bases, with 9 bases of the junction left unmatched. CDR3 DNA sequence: TGTGCCACTGAAACAGGGGGCCTTAGTCAGCCCCAGCATTTT. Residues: CATETGGLSQPQHF.

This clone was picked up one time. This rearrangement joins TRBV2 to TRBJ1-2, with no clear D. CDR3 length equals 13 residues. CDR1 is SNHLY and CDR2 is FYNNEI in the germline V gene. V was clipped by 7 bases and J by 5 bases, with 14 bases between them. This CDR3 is CASKVLQNYGYTF. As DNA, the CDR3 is TGTGCCAGCAAGGTTCTACAGAATTATGGCTACACCTTC.

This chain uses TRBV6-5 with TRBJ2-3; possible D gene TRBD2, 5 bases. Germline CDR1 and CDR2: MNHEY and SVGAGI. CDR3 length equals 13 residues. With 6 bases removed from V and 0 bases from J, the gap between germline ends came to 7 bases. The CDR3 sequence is CASSRGSTDTQYF. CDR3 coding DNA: TGTGCCAGCAGCCGGGGTAGCACAGATACGCAGTATTTT.

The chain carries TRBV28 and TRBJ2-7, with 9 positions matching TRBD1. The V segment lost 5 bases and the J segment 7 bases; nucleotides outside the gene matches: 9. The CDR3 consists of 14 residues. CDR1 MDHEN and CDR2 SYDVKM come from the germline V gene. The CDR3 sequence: CASSETGTGWEQYF. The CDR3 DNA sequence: TGTGCCAGCAGTGAAACCGGGACAGGGTGGGAGCAGTACTTC.